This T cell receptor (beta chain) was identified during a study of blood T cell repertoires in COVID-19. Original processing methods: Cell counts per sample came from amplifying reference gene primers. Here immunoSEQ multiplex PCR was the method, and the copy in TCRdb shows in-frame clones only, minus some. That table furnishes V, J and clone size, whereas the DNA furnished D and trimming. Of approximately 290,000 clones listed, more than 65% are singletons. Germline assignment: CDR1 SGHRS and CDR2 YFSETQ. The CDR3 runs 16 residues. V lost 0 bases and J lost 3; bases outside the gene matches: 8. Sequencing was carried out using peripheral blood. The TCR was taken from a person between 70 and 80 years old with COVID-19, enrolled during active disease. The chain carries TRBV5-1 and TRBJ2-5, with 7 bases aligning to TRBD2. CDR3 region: CASSLGTRGVEETQYF. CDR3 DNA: TGCGCCAGCAGCTTGGGGACCCGGGGGGTTGAAGAGACCCAGTACTTC.